The 15 T cell receptor beta chains in this list originate from one sample, sequenced in a study of blood T cell repertoires in COVID-19. The protocol was immunoSEQ multiplex PCR, while the TCRdb copy is restricted to in-frame clones and leaves out a portion. The sample has 120,000 or so clones; 82% are singletons. Sequenced sample: peripheral blood. The source is a woman between 70 and 85 years old with acute or convalescent COVID-19.

This clone was observed a single time. The V and J genes are TRBV6-5 and TRBJ1-1, with 7 bases matching TRBD1. With 7 bases clipped from V and 2 bases from J, the junction kept 7 bases outside the gene matches. Germline V gives CDR1 MNHEY, CDR2 SVGAGI. This CDR3 is 14 amino acids long. The CDR3 sequence is CASTPGTANTEAFF. CDR3 nucleotide sequence: TGTGCCAGCACCCCCGGGACAGCAAACACTGAAGCTTTCTTT.

This clone appeared once. The rearrangement joins TRBV3-1 (or the pseudogene TRBV3-2) to TRBJ2-7; TRBD1 is a possible D gene (6 bases). CDR3 length: 20 residues. Trimming removed 4 bases at V and 0 bases at J, with 28 bases between. Germline loops: CDR1 LGHDT, CDR2 YNNKEL (reference sequence). CDR3 sequence (DNA): TGTGCCAGCAGCCCCGTTCTGGTGCCAAGTGGGACACCAAGCTCCTACGAGCAGTACTTC. It translates to CASSPVLVPSGTPSSYEQYF.

The chain joins TRBV12-3 or TRBV12-4 to TRBJ2-3; D is uncertain. The V gene lost 3 bases and the J gene lost 7 bases, with 8 bases spanning the gap. This CDR3 is 12 amino acids long. The CDR3 DNA reads TGTGCCAGCAGTTTCCGGGTTAATACGCAGTATTTT. Translation gives CASSFRVNTQYF.

The chain employs TRBV4-3 and TRBJ2-1, with a possible D match to TRBD2 (6 bases). This CDR3 has 13 amino acids. Looked up from germline, CDR1 is LGHNA and CDR2 is YSLEER. Trimming pared 4 bases from V and 8 bases from J, leaving 12 bases between. As DNA, the CDR3 is TGCGCCAGCAGCCCTAGGAGGGAGGATGAGCAGTTCTTC. Its translation: CASSPRREDEQFF.

This clone was found a few times. This sequence joins TRBV12-3 or TRBV12-4 and TRBJ1-2, with D perhaps matching TRBD1 (6 bases). This CDR3 contains 13 residues. V was pared by 4 bases and J by 8 bases, with 14 bases between. The CDR3 DNA follows: TGTGCCAGCAGTTCTGACAGGACCCGGGGCTACACCTTC. Its protein product is CASSSDRTRGYTF.

The chain is built from TRBV5-1 and TRBJ1-2, with TRBD1 as a possible D gene (6 bases). Looked up from germline, CDR1 is SGHRS and CDR2 is YFSETQ. The V end lost 0 bases, the J end lost 5 bases, and 14 bases lay between the germline ends. The CDR3 runs to 15 residues. The CDR3 DNA reads TGCGCCAGCAGCTTGGTGGGGGGGCAGGAGTATGGCTACACCTTC. The encoded protein is CASSLVGGQEYGYTF.

J is TRBJ2-7 and V is TRBV9, with D perhaps TRBD2 (6 bases). This CDR3 is 14 amino acids long. The V gene's germline CDR1 is SGDLS and CDR2 YYNGEE. V was pared by 4 bases and J by 3 bases, with 14 bases between. The CDR3 region has the DNA TGTGCCAGCAGCCCTGGGGGGTGGGTCTACGAGCAGTACTTC. Translated, it gives CASSPGGWVYEQYF. Full variable domain (outside the CDR3, taken from reference TRBV9 and TRBJ2-7): DSGVTQTPKHLITATGQRVTLRCSPRSGDLSVYWYQQSLDQGLQFLIQYYNGEERAKGNILERFSAQQFPDLHSELNLSSLELGDSALYFCASSPGGWVYEQYFGPGTRLTVT.

The rearrangement uses TRBV27 and TRBJ1-2; 9 bases align to TRBD1. The CDR3 is 20 amino acids. Germline V lookup: CDR1 MNHEY, CDR2 SMNVEV (reference sequence). Unmatched junction bases numbered 20, after V lost 1 base and J lost 5 bases. CDR3 DNA: TGTGCCAGCAGTTTATTCCTTTATTTCGGGGACAGGGCAGTTAAATATGGCTACACCTTC. Protein product: CASSLFLYFGDRAVKYGYTF.

For the CDR3, the DNA is TGTGCCAGCTCACCGGGACTTTATCAGCCCCAGCATTTT. It yields the protein CASSPGLYQPQHF. The V and J genes are TRBV18 and TRBJ1-5; maybe TRBD1 (5 bases). This CDR3 is built from 13 residues. Germline V gives CDR1 KGHSH, CDR2 LQKENI. Trimming left V 3 bases short and J 5 bases short, with 8 bases between.

This chain connects TRBV7-6 to TRBJ2-5, with 9 nucleotides matching TRBD1. This CDR3 is 15 amino acids long. The V and J ends lost 1 base and 4 bases, in that order; junction bases with no gene match: 4. Germline assignment: CDR1 SGHVS and CDR2 FNYEAQ. CDR3 amino acids: CASSLGQGVPETQYF. CDR3 coding DNA: TGTGCCAGCAGCTTAGGACAGGGGGTACCAGAGACCCAGTACTTC.

The rearrangement uses TRBV3-1 (or the pseudogene TRBV3-2) and TRBJ1-5; D not certain. There are 12 residues in the CDR3. Trimming stripped 4 bases from V and 4 bases from J, with 5 bases between. Germline V gene sequence: CDR1 LGHDT, CDR2 YNNKEL (reference sequence). The CDR3 spells CASSLRNQPQHF. The CDR3 region has the DNA TGTGCCAGCAGCCTCAGGAATCAGCCCCAGCATTTT.

The rearrangement links TRBV19 to TRBJ1-5; D ambiguous. The CDR3 sequence is 17 residues long. V was cut by 5 bases and J by 0 bases, with 17 bases left in between. Germline CDR1 LNHDA, CDR2 SQIVND (reference sequence). The CDR3 loop is CASSSAGALFSNQPQHF. The CDR3 DNA follows: TGTGCCAGTAGTTCAGCGGGAGCCCTTTTTAGCAATCAGCCCCAGCATTTT.

The chain employs TRBV30 and TRBJ2-7, with D maybe TRBD1 (6 bases). CDR1 and CDR2 from the germline V gene are GTSNPN and SVGIG (reference sequence). V was clipped by 2 bases and J by 5 bases, with 19 bases between them. The CDR3 covers 15 residues. CDR3 residues: CAWSTRWGRSDEQYF. CDR3 DNA: TGTGCCTGGAGTACCCGTTGGGGGCGCTCGGACGAGCAGTACTTC.

The rearrangement joins TRBV11-2 to TRBJ2-3; TRBD1 matches at 8 bases. CDR1 SGHAT and CDR2 FQNNGV come from the germline V gene. The CDR3 has 16 amino acids. After removal of 3 bases from V and 2 bases from J, the junction contained 7 bases not matched to a gene. CDR3 in DNA: TGTGCCAGCAGCTTTGGTTGGCAGGGGGCCACAGATACGCAGTATTTT. This encodes CASSFGWQGATDTQYF.

This clone was seen only a few times. The rearrangement joins TRBV6-2 or TRBV6-3 to TRBJ2-7, with D possibly matching TRBD1 (6 bases). Germline V gene data show CDR1 as MNHEY and CDR2 as SVGEGT. This CDR3 has 17 amino acids. Trimming removed 2 bases from V and 2 bases from J, with 19 bases in between. The CDR3: CASSYIKPGVLAYEQYF. The CDR3 coding sequence is TGTGCCAGCAGTTACATTAAGCCAGGGGTGTTGGCCTACGAGCAGTACTTC.